Reported below is one TCR beta chain. Its target is unknown. The data are from a study of cytomegalovirus exposure and HLA in healthy donors. Study results and limitations: The study had only CMV serostatus as immune exposure information. A few V segments could not be told apart, such as TRBV6-2 and TRBV6-3, and were left out. TCR association rates varied by HLA locus in a later analysis, with DRB1 highest and HLA-C lowest.

PCR employed 60 Vbeta and 13 Jbeta primers. The table came from immunoSEQ multiplex PCR; TCRdb's copy has only in-frame clones and leaves some out. The repertoire holds 95,000 to 130,000 clones, about 68% seen once, with over 8.5% in the top ten. The V and J ends lost 3 bases and 6 bases respectively, with 19 bases between them. The CDR3 consists of 15 residues. Germline-derived CDR1 and CDR2 are SGHNT and YYREEE (reference sequence). The sequenced sample consisted of PBMCs. The source is a woman between 40 and 55 years old in good health and CMV-seropositive. The rearrangement uses TRBV5-4 and TRBJ2-7; a weak D match, TRBD2 (6 bases). In DNA form, the CDR3 reads TGTGCCAGCAGCTCCGGGGGAGTAATTTTGGGCGAGCAGTACTTC. Translating gives CASSSGGVILGEQYF.